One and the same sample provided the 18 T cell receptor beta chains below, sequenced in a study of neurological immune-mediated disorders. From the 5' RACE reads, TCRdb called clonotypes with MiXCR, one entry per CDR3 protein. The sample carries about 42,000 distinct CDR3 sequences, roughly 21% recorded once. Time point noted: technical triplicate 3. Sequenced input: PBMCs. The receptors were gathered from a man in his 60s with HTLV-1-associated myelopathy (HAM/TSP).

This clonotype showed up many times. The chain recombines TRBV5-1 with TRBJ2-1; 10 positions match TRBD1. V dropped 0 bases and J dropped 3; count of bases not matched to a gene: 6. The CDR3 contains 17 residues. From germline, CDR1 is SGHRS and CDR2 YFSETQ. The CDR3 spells CASSLANWDRGYNEQFF. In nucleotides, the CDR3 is TGCGCCAGCAGCTTGGCCAATTGGGACAGGGGCTACAATGAGCAGTTCTTC.

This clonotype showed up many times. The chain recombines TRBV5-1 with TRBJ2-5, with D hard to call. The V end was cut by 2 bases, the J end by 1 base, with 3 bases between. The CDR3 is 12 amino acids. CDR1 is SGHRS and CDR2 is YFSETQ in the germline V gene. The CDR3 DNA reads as TGCGCCAGCAGCTTCCCCCAAGAGACCCAGTACTTC. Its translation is CASSFPQETQYF.

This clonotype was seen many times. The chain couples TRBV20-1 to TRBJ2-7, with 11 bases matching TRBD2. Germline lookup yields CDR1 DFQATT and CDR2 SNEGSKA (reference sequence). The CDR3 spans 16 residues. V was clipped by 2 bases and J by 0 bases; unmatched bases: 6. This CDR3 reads CSARRAGTSGSYEQYF. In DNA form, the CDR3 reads TGCAGTGCTAGAAGAGCCGGGACTAGCGGCTCCTACGAGCAGTACTTC.

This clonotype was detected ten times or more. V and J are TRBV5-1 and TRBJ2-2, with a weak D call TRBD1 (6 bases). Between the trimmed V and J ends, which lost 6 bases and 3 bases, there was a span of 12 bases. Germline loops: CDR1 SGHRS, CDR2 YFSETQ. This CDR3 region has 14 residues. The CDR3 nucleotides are TGCGCCAGCACACTCGACAGGTACACCGGGGAGCTGTTTTTT. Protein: CASTLDRYTGELFF.

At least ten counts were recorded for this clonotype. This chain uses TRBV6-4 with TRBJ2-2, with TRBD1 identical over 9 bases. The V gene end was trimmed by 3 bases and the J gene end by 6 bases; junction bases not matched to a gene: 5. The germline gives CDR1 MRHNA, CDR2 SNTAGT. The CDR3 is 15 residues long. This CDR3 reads CASSEQGATAGELFF. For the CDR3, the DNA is TGTGCCAGCAGTGAACAGGGGGCGACAGCCGGGGAGCTGTTTTTT.

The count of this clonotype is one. CDR3 protein: CASRSGTPWDTQYF. DNA of the CDR3: TGTGCCAGCAGATCCGGGACACCTTGGGATACGCAGTATTTT. V gene TRBV2 combines with J gene TRBJ2-3; D possibly corresponds to TRBD1 (6 bases). V lost 6 bases to trimming and J lost 6 bases, with 16 bases between them. Germline CDR1 and CDR2: SNHLY and FYNNEI. The CDR3 runs 14 residues.

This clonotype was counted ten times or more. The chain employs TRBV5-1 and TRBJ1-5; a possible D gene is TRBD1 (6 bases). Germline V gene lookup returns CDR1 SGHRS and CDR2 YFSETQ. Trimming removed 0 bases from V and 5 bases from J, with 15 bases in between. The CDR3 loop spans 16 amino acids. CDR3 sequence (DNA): TGCGCCAGCAGCTTGGATCCTCTGGGGGGCGATCAGCCCCAGCATTTT. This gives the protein CASSLDPLGGDQPQHF.

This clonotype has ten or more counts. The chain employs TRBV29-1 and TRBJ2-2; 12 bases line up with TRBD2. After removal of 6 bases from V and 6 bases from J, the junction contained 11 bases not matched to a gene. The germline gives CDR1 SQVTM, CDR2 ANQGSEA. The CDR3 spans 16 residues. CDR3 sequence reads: CSVQTRLAGEAGELFF. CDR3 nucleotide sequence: TGCAGCGTCCAAACACGACTAGCGGGAGAAGCCGGGGAGCTGTTTTTT.

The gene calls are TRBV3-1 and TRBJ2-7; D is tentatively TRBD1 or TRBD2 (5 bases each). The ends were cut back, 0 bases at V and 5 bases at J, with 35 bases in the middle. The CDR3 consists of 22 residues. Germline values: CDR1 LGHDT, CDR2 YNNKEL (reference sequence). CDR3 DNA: TGTGCCAGCAGCCAAGATTGGTCCCTTGAGGGACGTGGGCCCCGGACTTATAACGAGCAGTACTTC. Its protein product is CASSQDWSLEGRGPRTYNEQYF.

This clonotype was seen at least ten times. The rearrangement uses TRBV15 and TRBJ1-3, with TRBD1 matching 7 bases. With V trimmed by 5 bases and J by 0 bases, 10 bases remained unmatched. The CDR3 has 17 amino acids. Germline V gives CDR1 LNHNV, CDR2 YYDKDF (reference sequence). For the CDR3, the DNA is TGTGCCACCAGCGGAAAGGGGGCGGTTAGCTCTGGAAACACCATATATTTT. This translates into CATSGKGAVSSGNTIYF.

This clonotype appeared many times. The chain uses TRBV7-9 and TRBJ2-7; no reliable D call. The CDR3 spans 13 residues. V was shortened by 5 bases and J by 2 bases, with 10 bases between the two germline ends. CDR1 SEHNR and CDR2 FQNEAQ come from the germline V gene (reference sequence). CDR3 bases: TGTGCCAGCAGCCCGACCCAAGCCTACGAGCAGTACTTC. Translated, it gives CASSPTQAYEQYF. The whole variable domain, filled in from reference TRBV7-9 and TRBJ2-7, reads DTGVSQNPRHKITKRGQNVTFRCDPISEHNRLYWYRQTLGQGPEFLTYFQNEAQLEKSRLLSDRFSAERPKGSFSTLEIQRTEQGDSAMYLCASSPTQAYEQYFGPGTRLTVT.

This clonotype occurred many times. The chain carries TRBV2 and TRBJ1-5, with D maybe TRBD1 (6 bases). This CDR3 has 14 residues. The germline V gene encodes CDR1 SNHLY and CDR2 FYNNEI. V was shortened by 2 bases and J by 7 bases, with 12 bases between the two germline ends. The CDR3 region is CASSEQGIRQPQHF. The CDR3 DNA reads TGTGCCAGCAGTGAACAGGGGATTCGGCAGCCCCAGCATTTT. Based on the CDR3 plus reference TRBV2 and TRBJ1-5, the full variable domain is EPEVTQTPSHQVTQMGQEVILRCVPISNHLYFYWYRQILGQKVEFLVSFYNNEISEKSEIFDDQFSVERPDGSNFTLKIRSTKLEDSAMYFCASSEQGIRQPQHFGDGTRLSIL.

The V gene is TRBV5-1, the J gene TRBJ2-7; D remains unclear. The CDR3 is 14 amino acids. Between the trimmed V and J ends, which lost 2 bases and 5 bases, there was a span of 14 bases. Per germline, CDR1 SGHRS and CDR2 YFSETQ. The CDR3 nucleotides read TGCGCCAGCAGCTTTGGTGTAGGGTTGGACGAGCAGTACTTC. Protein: CASSFGVGLDEQYF.

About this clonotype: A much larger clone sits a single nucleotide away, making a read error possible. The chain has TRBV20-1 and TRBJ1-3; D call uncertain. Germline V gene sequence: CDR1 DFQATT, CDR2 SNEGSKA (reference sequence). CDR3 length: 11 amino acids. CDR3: CSGQVGNPIYF. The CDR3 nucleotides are TGCAGTGGCCAAGTTGGAAACCCCATATATTTT.

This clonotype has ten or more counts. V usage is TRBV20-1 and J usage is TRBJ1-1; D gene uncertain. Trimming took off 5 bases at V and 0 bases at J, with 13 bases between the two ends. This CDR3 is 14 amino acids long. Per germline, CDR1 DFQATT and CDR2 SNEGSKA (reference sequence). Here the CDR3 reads CSAPPVGVNTEAFF. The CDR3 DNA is TGCAGTGCTCCTCCAGTGGGCGTGAACACTGAAGCTTTCTTT.

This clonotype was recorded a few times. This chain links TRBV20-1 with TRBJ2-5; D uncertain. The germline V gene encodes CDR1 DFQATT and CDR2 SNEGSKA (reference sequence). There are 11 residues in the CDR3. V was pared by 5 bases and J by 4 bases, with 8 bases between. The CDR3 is CSAAGLETQYF. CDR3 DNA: TGCAGTGCTGCTGGGTTAGAGACCCAGTACTTC.

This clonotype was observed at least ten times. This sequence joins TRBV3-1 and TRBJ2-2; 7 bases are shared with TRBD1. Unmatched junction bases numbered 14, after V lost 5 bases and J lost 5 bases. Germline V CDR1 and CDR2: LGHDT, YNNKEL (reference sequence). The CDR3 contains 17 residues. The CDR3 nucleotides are TGTGCCAGCAGCAAAAGACAGGGAAGTGCGCGGACCGGGGAGCTGTTTTTT. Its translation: CASSKRQGSARTGELFF.

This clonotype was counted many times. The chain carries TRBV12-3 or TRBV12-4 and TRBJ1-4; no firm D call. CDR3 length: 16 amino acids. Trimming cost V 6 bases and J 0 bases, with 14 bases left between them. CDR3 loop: CASRHQEGATNEKLFF. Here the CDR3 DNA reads TGTGCCAGCAGACACCAAGAGGGTGCAACTAATGAAAAACTGTTTTTT.